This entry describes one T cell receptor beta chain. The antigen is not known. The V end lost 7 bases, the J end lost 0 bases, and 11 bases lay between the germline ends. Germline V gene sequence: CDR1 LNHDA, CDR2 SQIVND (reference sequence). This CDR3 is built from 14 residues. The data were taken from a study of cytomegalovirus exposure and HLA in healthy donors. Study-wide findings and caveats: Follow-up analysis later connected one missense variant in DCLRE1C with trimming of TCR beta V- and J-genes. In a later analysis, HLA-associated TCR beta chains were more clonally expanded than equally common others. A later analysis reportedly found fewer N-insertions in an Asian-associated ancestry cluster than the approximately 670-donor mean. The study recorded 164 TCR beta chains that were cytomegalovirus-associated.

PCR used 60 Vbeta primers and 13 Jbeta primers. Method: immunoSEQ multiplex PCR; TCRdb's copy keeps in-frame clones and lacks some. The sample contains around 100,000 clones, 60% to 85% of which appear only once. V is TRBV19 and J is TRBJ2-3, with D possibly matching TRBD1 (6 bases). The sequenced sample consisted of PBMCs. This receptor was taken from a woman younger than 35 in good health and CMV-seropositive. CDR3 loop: CASKVQGSTDTQYF. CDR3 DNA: TGTGCCAGTAAGGTTCAGGGGAGCACAGATACGCAGTATTTT.